These T cell receptor beta chains were read from a single sample in a study of T cells after yellow fever vaccination. TCRdb called the 5' RACE reads again in MiXCR, with one record for every CDR3 protein. Of 300,000 to 350,000 distinct CDR3 sequences in the sample, about 10% are singletons; the top ten hold under 4%. The source material was CD4+ T cells sorted from PBMCs, sampled 45 days after the yellow fever booster vaccination. The source is a man in his late teens or twenties who received the YFV17D yellow fever vaccine. CDR3s include the opening cysteine and the closing phenylalanine or tryptophan. A D gene is named only where the DNA matches it firmly. Rows may omit the clone size; those that give it use once, few, many or a size class.

TRBV6-5	few	-	TRBJ1-6	CASSYSGGWDSPLHF	TGTGCCAGCAGTTACTCCGGGGGCTGGGATTCACCCCTCCACTTT
TRBV7-2	-	-	TRBJ2-3	CASSQGLNTDTQYF	TGTGCCAGCAGTCAGGGACTGAACACAGATACGCAGTATTTT
TRBV7-2	many	TRBD2	TRBJ2-3	CASSGSGALGDTQYF	TGTGCCAGCAGCGGTAGCGGGGCCCTCGGAGATACGCAGTATTTT
TRBV6-6	-	TRBD1	TRBJ1-5	CASWGRQGERPQHF	TGTGCCAGTTGGGGGAGACAGGGCGAGAGGCCCCAGCATTTT
TRBV10-2	few	TRBD1	TRBJ1-1	CASRDTGTGVPAAFF	TGCGCCAGCAGGGATACCGGGACAGGGGTACCCGCAGCTTTCTTT
TRBV12-3/TRBV12-4	many	TRBD1	TRBJ1-1	CASSLLWDRGNTEAFF	TGTGCCAGCAGTCTGCTCTGGGACAGGGGTAACACTGAAGCTTTCTTT
TRBV7-3	-	TRBD2	TRBJ2-5	CASSLTKGLGDETQYF	TGTGCCAGCAGCTTAACTAAGGGACTAGGCGACGAGACCCAGTACTTC
TRBV15	-	-	TRBJ1-6	CATSRRSGNSPLHF	TGTGCCACCAGCAGACGGTCGGGAAATTCACCCCTCCACTTT
TRBV20-1	-	-	TRBJ1-2	CSAYTPGQDYGYTF	TGCAGTGCTTACACTCCGGGACAAGACTATGGCTACACCTTC
TRBV6-5	-	TRBD2	TRBJ2-2	CASSYSWERGGGELFF	TGTGCCAGCAGTTACTCGTGGGAGCGGGGGGGCGGGGAGCTGTTTTTT
TRBV5-1	-	-	TRBJ1-4	CASSISGLSNEKLFF	TGCGCCAGCAGCATTTCGGGACTATCTAATGAAAAACTGTTTTTT
TRBV5-5	-	-	TRBJ2-1	CASSFRPYNEQFF	TGTGCCAGCAGCTTCCGTCCCTACAATGAGCAGTTCTTC
TRBV7-9	-	-	TRBJ2-3	CANLGLAADTQYF	TGTGCCAACCTGGGGCTGGCCGCAGATACGCAGTATTTT
TRBV2	-	-	TRBJ2-7	CASSEAMHGQYF	TGTGCCAGCAGTGAAGCAATGCACGGGCAGTACTTC
TRBV9	few	-	TRBJ1-5	CASSVDWDQPQHF	TGTGCCAGCAGCGTAGATTGGGACCAGCCCCAGCATTTT
TRBV20-1	-	-	TRBJ1-1	CSAIRTEAFF	TGCAGTGCTATCAGGACAGAAGCTTTCTTT
TRBV7-2	-	-	TRBJ2-7	CASSFESSYEQYF	TGTGCCAGCAGCTTCGAGAGCTCCTACGAGCAGTACTTC
TRBV12-3/TRBV12-4	-	-	TRBJ1-2	CASSRPSRGYTF	TGTGCCAGCAGCCGGCCTTCCAGGGGCTACACCTTC
TRBV3-1	few	TRBD2	TRBJ2-7	CASSQDWGGEQYF	TGTGCCAGCAGCCAAGATTGGGGGGGCGAGCAGTACTTC
TRBV11-3	few	-	TRBJ2-3	CASSSILGAPYF	TGTGCCAGCAGCTCAATCCTAGGGGCTCCGTATTTT
TRBV20-1	-	-	TRBJ1-6	CSARGNSSPLHF	TGCAGTGCTAGGGGGAATAGTTCACCCCTCCACTTT
TRBV3-1	-	-	TRBJ1-1	CASSLTGSEAFF	TGTGCCAGCAGCCTTACGGGGAGTGAAGCTTTCTTT
TRBV7-9	many	-	TRBJ1-1	CASSRETEAFF	TGTGCCAGCAGCCGGGAGACTGAAGCTTTCTTT
TRBV20-1	few	-	TRBJ1-2	CSARKQMIFNYGYTF	TGCAGTGCTAGGAAGCAGATGATCTTTAACTATGGCTACACCTTC